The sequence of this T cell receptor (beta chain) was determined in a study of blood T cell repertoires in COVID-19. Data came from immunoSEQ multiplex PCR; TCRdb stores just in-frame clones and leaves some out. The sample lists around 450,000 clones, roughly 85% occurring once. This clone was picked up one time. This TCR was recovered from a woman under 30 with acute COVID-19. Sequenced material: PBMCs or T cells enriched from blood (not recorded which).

CDR3 DNA sequence: TGCGCCAGCAGCCCGGGGGACACTGAAGCTTTCTTT. Protein sequence: CASSPGDTEAFF. The rearrangement joins TRBV5-1 to TRBJ1-1, with D possibly TRBD1 on 5 matching bases. Germline V CDR1 and CDR2: SGHRS, YFSETQ. This CDR3 region has 12 residues. Between the trimmed V and J ends, which lost 4 bases and 3 bases, there was a span of 7 bases.